The present T cell receptor (beta chain) was sequenced within a study of blood T cell repertoires in COVID-19. For the study at large: In each case, the material was cDNA or gDNA derived from T cells, B-cell-depleted T cells, or PBMCs.

CDR1 is MNHEY and CDR2 is SVGAGI in the germline V gene. The CDR3 has 13 amino acids. Trimming removed 8 bases at V and 4 bases at J, with 15 bases between. Here immunoSEQ multiplex PCR was the method, and the copy in TCRdb shows in-frame clones only, minus some. The sample includes around 100,000 clones, about 85% seen only once; the top ten take under 2.5%. Sequenced sample: peripheral blood. This TCR was sampled from a human donor in a cohort sampled during active COVID-19. The V and J genes are TRBV6-5 and TRBJ2-7; tentative D call: TRBD2 (6 bases). CDR3 loop: CASPGDTKYEQYF. Here the CDR3 DNA reads TGTGCCAGCCCGGGGGATACTAAGTACGAGCAGTACTTC.